The sequence of this TCR beta chain was determined in a study of neurological immune-mediated disorders. The germline CDR1 and CDR2 sequences are MNHEY and SMNVEV (reference sequence). V lost 2 bases and J lost 11, with 18 bases in between. CDR3 size: 14 residues. Described time point: longitudinal time-point 2. Unsorted libraries were prepared from 2 million PBMCs held at -80 C. General study findings and limits: In HTLV-1-associated myelopathy, TCR clonal expansion was greatest, whereas multiple sclerosis had the least, falling below healthy controls.

This clonotype was observed at least ten times. Its specificity is not known. The cDNA was synthesized by 5'RACE incorporating 10-nucleotide random UMIs. Every sequencing run returned over 160 million TCR-beta sequences, which were derived from 15-18 subjects. TCRdb itself ran the 5' RACE reads through MiXCR, one entry per CDR3 protein. This sample yields tens of thousands of distinct CDR3 sequences, of which about 8.9% are seen a single time; about an eighth belongs to the top ten. This chain links TRBV27 with TRBJ1-1; D may be TRBD1 (6 bases). This clonotype originated in a man aged 30-40 years in good health. The sequenced material came from PBMCs. CDR3 region: CASSLRGGPPGAFF. The CDR3 nucleotides are TGTGCCAGCAGTTTAAGGGGGGGACCTCCAGGGGCTTTCTTT.